These 5 T cell receptor beta chains were all obtained from the same sample, sequenced in a study of cytomegalovirus exposure and HLA in healthy donors. The PCR contained 60 Vbeta and 13 Jbeta primers. Clones were read by immunoSEQ multiplex PCR, and TCRdb kept only the in-frame ones, dropping some. The table lists 90,000 to 100,000 clones, over 65% of them singletons. The sequenced sample consisted of PBMCs. The receptors derive from a male donor in good health and CMV-seronegative.

This chain's CDR3 is CASSTGTGTHEQYF. The CDR3 nucleotides are TGTGCCAGTAGTACCGGGACAGGGACCCACGAGCAGTACTTC. V is TRBV19 and J is TRBJ2-7; TRBD1 agrees at 9 bases. Germline V gene sequence: CDR1 LNHDA, CDR2 SQIVND (reference sequence). The CDR3 runs to 14 residues. With 4 bases clipped from V and 5 bases from J, the junction kept 6 bases outside the gene matches.

The V and J genes are TRBV25-1 and TRBJ2-5; D not resolved. The J call may be faulty, since TRBJ2-7 better matches the DNA end. The CDR3 contains 13 residues. CDR1 is MGHDK, CDR2 SYGVNS, per germline. CDR3 residues: CASSGSSSYEQYF. The DNA of the CDR3 is TGTGCCAGCAGTGGGTCAAGTTCCTACGAGCAGTACTTC.

In its sample, this clone was seen a few times. V is TRBV7-3 and J is TRBJ2-3; 9 positions agree with TRBD2. Germline V gene data show CDR1 as SGHTA and CDR2 as FQGTGA. The V gene end was trimmed by 5 bases and the J gene end by 7 bases; junction bases not matched to a gene: 16. There are 17 residues in the CDR3. The CDR3 spells CASSPAHTAGGGNTQYF. The CDR3 DNA is TGTGCCAGCAGCCCCGCCCACACAGCGGGAGGCGGGAATACGCAGTATTTT.

Remarks on this clone: A read error may be the cause here, since a much bigger clone is one base away. Within the sample, other DNA sequences also encode this same CDR3. This rearrangement joins TRBV4-2 to TRBJ1-1, with D possibly TRBD1 on 6 matching bases. Trimming shortened V by 2 bases and J by 7 bases, and 8 bases separated the two germline ends. Germline V lookup: CDR1 LGHNA, CDR2 YNFKEQ. This CDR3 has 12 residues. Written as DNA, the CDR3 is TGTGCCAGCAGCCAAAACAGGGATGAAGCTTTCTTT. Residues: CASSQNRDEAFF.

This clone turned up a few times. The J gene is TRBJ1-2, the V gene TRBV6-4; 10 positions agree with TRBD1. V lost 6 bases to trimming and J lost 2 bases; unmatched junction nucleotides: 6. The CDR3 loop spans 15 amino acids. Germline V CDR1 and CDR2: MRHNA, SNTAGT. Here the CDR3 reads CASRGVTGGNYGYTF. The CDR3 nucleotides read TGTGCCAGCAGAGGGGTGACAGGGGGCAACTATGGCTACACCTTC.